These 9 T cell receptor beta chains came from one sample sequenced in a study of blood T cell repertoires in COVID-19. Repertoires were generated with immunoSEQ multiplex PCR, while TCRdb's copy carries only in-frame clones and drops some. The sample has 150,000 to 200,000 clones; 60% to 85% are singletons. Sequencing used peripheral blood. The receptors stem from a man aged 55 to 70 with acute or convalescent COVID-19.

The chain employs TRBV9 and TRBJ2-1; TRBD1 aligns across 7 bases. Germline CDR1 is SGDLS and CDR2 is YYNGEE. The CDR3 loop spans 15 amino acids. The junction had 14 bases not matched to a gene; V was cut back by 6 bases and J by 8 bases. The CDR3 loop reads CASTSGGAKHHEQFF. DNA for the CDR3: TGTGCCAGCACCTCAGGGGGAGCTAAACATCATGAGCAGTTCTTC.

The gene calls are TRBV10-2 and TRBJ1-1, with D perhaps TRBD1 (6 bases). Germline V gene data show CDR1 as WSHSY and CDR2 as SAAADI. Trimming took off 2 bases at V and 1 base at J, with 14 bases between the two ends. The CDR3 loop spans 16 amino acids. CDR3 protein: CASSEVRAGENTEAFF. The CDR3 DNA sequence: TGCGCCAGCAGTGAGGTCCGGGCAGGGGAGAACACTGAAGCTTTCTTT.

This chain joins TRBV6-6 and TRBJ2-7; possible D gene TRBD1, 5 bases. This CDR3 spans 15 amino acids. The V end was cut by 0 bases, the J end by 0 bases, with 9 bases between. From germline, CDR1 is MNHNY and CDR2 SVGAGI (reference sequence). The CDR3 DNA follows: TGTGCCAGCAGTTACTCAGGGGCCCCCTCCTACGAGCAGTACTTC. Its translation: CASSYSGAPSYEQYF.

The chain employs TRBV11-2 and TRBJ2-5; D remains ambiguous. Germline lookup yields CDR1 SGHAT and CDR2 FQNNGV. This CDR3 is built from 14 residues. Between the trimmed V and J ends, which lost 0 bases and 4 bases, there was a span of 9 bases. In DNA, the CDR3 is TGTGCCAGCAGCTTAGAAGTGCGAGGAGAGACCCAGTACTTC. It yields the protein CASSLEVRGETQYF.

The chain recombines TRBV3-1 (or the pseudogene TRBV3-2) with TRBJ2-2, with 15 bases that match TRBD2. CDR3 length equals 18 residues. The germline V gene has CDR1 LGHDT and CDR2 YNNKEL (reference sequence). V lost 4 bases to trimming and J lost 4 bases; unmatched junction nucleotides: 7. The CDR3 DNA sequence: TGTGCCAGCAGCCCCCCGGGACTAGCGGGGGGAGGCACCGGGGAGCTGTTTTTT. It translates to CASSPPGLAGGGTGELFF.

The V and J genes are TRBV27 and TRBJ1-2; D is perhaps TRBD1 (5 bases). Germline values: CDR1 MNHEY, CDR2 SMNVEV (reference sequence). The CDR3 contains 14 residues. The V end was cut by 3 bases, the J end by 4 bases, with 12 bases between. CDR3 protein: CASSLDGRGYGYTF. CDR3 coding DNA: TGTGCCAGCAGTTTGGACGGTAGGGGCTATGGCTACACCTTC.

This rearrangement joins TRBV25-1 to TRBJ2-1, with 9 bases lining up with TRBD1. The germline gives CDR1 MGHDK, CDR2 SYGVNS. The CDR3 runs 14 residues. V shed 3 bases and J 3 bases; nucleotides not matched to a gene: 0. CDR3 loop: CASSEGQGYNEQFF. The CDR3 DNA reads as TGTGCCAGCAGTGAGGGACAGGGCTACAATGAGCAGTTCTTC.

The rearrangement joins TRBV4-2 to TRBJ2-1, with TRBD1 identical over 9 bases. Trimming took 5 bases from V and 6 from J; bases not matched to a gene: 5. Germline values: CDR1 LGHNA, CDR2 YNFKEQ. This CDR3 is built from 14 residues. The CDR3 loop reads CASSEQGALNEQFF. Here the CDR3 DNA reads TGTGCCAGCAGCGAACAGGGGGCTCTCAATGAGCAGTTCTTC.

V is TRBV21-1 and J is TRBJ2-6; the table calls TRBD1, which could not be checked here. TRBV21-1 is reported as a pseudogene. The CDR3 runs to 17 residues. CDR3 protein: CASSKEGTTGGANVLTF. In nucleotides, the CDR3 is TGTGCCAGCAGCAAAGAGGGAACTACAGGTGGGGCCAACGTCCTGACTTTC.